The entry below gives a single TCR beta chain sequence along with its context. This CDR3 spans 15 amino acids. Germline V CDR1 and CDR2: SGHRS, YFSETQ. With 7 bases removed from V and 0 bases from J, the gap between germline ends came to 16 bases. This entry comes from a study of cytomegalovirus exposure and HLA in healthy donors. With 60 Vbeta and 13 Jbeta primers, the PCR was carried out. Using immunoSEQ multiplex PCR, the repertoire was profiled, and TCRdb retains in-frame clones only, with some absent. Here the sample spans approximately 120,000 clones, 70% to 80% being singletons. This chain uses TRBV5-1 with TRBJ1-1; D call uncertain. The sequence was collected from a woman in her forties in good health and CMV-seropositive. Sample: PBMCs. The CDR3 DNA follows: TGCGCCAGCCGATCCCAAGCAGGAATGAACACTGAAGCTTTCTTT. It is translated as CASRSQAGMNTEAFF.